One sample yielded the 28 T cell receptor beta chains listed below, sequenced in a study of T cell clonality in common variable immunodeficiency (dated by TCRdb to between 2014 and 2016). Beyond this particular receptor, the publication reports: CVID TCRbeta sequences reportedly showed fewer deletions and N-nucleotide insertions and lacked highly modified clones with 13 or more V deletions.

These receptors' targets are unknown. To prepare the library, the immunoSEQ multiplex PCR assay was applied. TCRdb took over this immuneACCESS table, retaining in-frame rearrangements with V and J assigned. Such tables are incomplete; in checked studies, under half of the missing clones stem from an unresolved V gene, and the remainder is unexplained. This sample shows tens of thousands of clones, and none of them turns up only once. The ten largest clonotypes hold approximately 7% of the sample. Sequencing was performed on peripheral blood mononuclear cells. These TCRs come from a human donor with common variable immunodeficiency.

CDR3 bases read: TGTGCCAGCAGTTACCGGGGGACTAGCGGGTCCCAAGAGACC. Residues: CASSYRGTSGSQET. In full, the CDR3 reads CASSYRGTSGSQETQYF. The chain links TRBV6-2 or TRBV6-3 to TRBJ2-5; the match to TRBD2 covers 12 bases. Read sequence stops 3 residues before the CDR3 end, and the germline J gene provides the missing end. Germline trimming cut 2 bases from V and 1 base from J; bases unmatched to any gene: 5. Germline CDR1 reads MNHEY; CDR2 reads SVGEGT. This CDR3 is built from 17 residues.

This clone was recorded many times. The sequenced CDR3 bases are TGTGCCAGCAGCCCTCGTCAGGTCGTTATCTATGGC. Its translation: CASSPRQVVIYG. The full CDR3 reads CASSPRQVVIYGYTF. This chain uses TRBV7-2 with TRBJ1-2; D not certain. The CDR3 extends 3 residues past the end of the read, so its final part is completed from the germline J gene. V lost 5 bases, J lost 4 bases, and 17 bases lay in between. This CDR3 spans 15 amino acids. From germline, CDR1 is SGHTA and CDR2 FQGNSA.

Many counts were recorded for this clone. The part of the CDR3 DNA that was read is TGTGCCAGTAGCCCACGGACAGGGAACTCCTACGAG. This gives the protein CASSPRTGNSYE. The CDR3 in its entirety is CASSPRTGNSYEQYF. This chain connects TRBV19 to TRBJ2-7; 8 bases align to TRBD1. The read comes to an end 3 residues before the CDR3 does, leaving the germline J gene to fill in the end. V lost 6 bases to trimming and J lost 0 bases; unmatched junction nucleotides: 7. Germline V gene sequence: CDR1 LNHDA, CDR2 SQIVND (reference sequence). This CDR3 has 15 residues.

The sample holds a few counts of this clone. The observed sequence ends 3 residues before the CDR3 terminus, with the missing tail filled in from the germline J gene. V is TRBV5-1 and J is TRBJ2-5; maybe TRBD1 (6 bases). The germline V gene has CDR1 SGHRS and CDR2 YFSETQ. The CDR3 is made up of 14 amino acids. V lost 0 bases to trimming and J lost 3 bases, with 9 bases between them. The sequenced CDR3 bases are TGCGCCAGCAGCTTGGGGGGGACAAAAGAGACC. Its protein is CASSLGGTKET. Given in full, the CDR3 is CASSLGGTKETQYF.

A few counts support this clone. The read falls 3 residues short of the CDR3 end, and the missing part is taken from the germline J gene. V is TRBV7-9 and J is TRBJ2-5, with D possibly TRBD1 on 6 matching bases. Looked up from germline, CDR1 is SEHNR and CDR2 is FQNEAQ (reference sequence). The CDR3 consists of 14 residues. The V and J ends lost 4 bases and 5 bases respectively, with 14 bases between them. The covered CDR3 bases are TGTGCCAGCAGCTGGGGACACGGCGGGGAGACC. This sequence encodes CASSWGHGGET. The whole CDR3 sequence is CASSWGHGGETQYF.

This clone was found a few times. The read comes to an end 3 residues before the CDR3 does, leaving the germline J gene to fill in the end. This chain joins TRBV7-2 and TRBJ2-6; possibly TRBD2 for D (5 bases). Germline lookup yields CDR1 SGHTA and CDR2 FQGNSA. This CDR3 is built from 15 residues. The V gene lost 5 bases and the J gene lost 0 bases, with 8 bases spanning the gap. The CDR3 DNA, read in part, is TGTGCCAGCAGCCCACGGGGCTCTGGGGCCAACGTC. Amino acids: CASSPRGSGANV. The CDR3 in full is CASSPRGSGANVLTF.

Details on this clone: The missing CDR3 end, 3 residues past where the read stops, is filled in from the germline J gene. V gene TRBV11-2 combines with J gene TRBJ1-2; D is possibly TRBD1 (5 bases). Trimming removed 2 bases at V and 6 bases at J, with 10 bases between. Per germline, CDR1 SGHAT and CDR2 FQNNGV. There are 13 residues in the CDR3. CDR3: CASSLSGRDGYTF. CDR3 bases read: TGTGCCAGCAGCTTATCAGGGAGAGATGGC.

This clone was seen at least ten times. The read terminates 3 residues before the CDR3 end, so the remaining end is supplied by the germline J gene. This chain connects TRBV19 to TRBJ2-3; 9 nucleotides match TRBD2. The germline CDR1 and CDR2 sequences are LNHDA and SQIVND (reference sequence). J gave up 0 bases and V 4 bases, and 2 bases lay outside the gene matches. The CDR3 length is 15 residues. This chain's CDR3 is CASSRLAGSTDTQYF. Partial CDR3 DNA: TGTGCCAGTAGTAGGCTAGCGGGAAGCACAGATACG.

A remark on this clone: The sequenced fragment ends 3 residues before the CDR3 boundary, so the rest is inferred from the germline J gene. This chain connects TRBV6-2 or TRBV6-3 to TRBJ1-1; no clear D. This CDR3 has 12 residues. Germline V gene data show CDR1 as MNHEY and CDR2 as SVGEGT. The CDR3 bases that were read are TGTGCCAGCAGCCCTACCTACAGAAAC. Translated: CASSPTYRN. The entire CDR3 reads CASSPTYRNAFF.

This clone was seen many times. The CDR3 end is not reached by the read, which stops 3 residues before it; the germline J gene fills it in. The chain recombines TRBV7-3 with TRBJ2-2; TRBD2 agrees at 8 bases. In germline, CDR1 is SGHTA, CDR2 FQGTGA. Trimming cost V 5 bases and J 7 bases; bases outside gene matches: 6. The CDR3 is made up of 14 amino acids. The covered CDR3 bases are TGTGCCAGCAGCCCCGGGGGGGGGAACGGGGAG. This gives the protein CASSPGGGNGE. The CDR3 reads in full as CASSPGGGNGELFF.

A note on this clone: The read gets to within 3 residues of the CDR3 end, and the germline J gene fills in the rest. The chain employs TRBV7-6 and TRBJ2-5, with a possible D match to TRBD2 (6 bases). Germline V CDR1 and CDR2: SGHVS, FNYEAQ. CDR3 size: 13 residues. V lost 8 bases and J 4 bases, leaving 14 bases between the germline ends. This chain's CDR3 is CASAYQAGETQYF. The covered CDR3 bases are TGTGCCAGCGCCTACCAAGCGGGAGAGACC.

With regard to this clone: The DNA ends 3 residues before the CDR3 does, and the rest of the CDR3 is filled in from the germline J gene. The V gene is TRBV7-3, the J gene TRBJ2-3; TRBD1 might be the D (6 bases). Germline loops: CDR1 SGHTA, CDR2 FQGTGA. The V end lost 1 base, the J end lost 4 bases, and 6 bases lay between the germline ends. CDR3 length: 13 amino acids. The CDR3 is CASSLKGADTQYF. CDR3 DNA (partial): TGTGCCAGCAGCTTAAAGGGGGCAGATACG.

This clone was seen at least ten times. CDR3 residues: CASSRDQGEQYF. CDR3 DNA, as far as it was read: TGTGCCAGCAGCCGGGATCAGGGCGAG. The chain combines TRBV11-3 with TRBJ2-7, with D perhaps matching TRBD1 or TRBD2 (5 bases each). The read gets to within 3 residues of the CDR3 end, and the germline J gene fills in the rest. From germline, CDR1 is SGHNT and CDR2 YENEEA. The CDR3 length is 12 residues. The V gene lost 5 bases and the J gene lost 6 bases, with 11 bases spanning the gap.

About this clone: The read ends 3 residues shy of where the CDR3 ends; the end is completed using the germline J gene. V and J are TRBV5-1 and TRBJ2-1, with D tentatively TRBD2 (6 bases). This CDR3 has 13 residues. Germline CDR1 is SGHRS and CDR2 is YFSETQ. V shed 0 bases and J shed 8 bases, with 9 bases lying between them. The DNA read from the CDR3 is TGCGCCAGCAGCTTGGCTCGGGACTATGAG. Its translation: CASSLARDYE. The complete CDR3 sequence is CASSLARDYEQFF.

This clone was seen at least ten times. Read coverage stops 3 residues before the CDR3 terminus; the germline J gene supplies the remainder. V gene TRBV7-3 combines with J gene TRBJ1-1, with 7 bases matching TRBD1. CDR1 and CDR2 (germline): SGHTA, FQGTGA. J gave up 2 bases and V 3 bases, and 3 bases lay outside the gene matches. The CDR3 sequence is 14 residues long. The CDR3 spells CASSLNRGNTEAFF. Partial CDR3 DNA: TGTGCCAGCAGCTTGAACAGGGGAAACACTGAA.

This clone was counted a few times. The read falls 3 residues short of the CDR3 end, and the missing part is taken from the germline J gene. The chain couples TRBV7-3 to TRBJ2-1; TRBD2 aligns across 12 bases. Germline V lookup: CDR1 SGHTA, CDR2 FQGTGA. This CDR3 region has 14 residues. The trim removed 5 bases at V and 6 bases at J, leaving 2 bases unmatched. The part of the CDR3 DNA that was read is TGTGCCAGCAGCCCGGGACTAGCGGGCAATGAG. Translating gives CASSPGLAGNE. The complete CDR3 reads CASSPGLAGNEQFF.

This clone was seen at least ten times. CDR3 DNA (partial): TGTGCCAGCAGCCAACGCGGGAGTGGGGTAGAGACC. Translating it yields CASSQRGSGVET. From start to end, the CDR3 is CASSQRGSGVETQYF. This sequence joins TRBV7-2 and TRBJ2-5, with 7 bases aligning to TRBD2. The CDR3 extends 3 residues past the end of the read, so its final part is completed from the germline J gene. V gave up 5 bases and J gave up 4 bases; unmatched junction bases: 10. The CDR3 has 15 amino acids. Germline CDR1 reads SGHTA; CDR2 reads FQGNSA. Combining the CDR3 with reference TRBV7-2 and TRBJ2-5 gives the whole variable domain GAGVSQSPSNKVTEKGKDVELRCDPISGHTALYWYRQSLGQGLEFLIYFQGNSAPDKSGLPSDRFSAERTGGSVSTLTIQRTQQEDSAVYLCASSQRGSGVETQYFGPGTRLLVL.

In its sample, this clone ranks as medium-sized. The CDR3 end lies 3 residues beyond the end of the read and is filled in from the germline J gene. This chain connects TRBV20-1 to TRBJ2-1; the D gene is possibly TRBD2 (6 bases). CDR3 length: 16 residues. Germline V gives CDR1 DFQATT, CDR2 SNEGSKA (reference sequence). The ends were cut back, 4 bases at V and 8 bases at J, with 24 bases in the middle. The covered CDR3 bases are TGCAGTGCTAACCCGCAGACAATTCTGCCGGGGGATGAG. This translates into CSANPQTILPGDE. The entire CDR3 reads CSANPQTILPGDEQFF.

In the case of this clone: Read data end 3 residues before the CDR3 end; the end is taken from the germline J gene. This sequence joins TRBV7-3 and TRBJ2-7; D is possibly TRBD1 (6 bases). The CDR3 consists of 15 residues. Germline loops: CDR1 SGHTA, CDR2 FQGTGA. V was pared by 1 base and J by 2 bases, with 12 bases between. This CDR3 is CASSLSRTVPYEQYF. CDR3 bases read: TGTGCCAGCAGCTTAAGCCGGACAGTTCCCTACGAG.

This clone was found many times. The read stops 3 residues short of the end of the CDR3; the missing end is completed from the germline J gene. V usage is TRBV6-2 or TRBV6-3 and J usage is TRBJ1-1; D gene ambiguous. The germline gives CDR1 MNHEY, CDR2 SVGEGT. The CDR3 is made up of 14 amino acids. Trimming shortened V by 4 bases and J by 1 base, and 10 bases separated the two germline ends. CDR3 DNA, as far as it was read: TGTGCCAGCAGTTCTCCGGTCTGGAACACTGAA. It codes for CASSSPVWNTE. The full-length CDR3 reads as CASSSPVWNTEAFF.

The CDR3 is CASSHRIEAFF. The sequenced CDR3 bases are TGTGCCAGCAGCCACAGGATTGAA. The V call is TRBV7-8, the J call TRBJ1-1, with D maybe TRBD1 (5 bases). The read gets to within 3 residues of the CDR3 end, and the germline J gene fills in the rest. The CDR3 loop spans 11 amino acids. The germline V gene has CDR1 SGHVS and CDR2 FQNEAQ. V was cut by 5 bases and J by 7 bases, with 8 bases left in between.

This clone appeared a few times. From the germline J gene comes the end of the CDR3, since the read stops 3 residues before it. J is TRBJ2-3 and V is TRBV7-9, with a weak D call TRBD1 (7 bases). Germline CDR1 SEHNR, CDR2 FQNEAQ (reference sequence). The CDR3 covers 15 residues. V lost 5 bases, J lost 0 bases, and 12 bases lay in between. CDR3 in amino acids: CASSPQGGSTDTQYF. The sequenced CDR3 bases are TGTGCCAGCAGCCCCCAGGGGGGAAGCACAGATACG.

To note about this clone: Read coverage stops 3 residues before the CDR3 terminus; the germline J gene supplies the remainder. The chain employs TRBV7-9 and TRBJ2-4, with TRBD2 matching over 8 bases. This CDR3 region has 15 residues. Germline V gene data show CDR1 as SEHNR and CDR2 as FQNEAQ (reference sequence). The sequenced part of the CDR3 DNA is TGTGCCAGCAGCAGACAACGGGCAGCGGGAGAAAGT. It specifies CASSRQRAAGES. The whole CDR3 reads CASSRQRAAGESQYF.

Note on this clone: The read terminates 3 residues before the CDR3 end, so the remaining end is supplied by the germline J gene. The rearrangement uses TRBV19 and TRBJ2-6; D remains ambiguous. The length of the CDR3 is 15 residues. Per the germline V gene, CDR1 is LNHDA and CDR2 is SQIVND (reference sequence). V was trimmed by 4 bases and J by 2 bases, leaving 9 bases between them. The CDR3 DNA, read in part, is TGTGCCAGTAGTAACAAATTCACTGGGGCCAACGTC. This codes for CASSNKFTGANV. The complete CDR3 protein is CASSNKFTGANVLTF.

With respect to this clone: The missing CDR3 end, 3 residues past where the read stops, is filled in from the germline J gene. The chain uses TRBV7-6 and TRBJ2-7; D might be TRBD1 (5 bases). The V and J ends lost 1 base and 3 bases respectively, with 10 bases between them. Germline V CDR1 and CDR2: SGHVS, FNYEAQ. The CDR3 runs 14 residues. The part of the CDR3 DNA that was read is TGTGCCAGCAGCTTAGGGGCAGGGCGCTACGAG. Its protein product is CASSLGAGRYE. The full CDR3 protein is CASSLGAGRYEQYF.

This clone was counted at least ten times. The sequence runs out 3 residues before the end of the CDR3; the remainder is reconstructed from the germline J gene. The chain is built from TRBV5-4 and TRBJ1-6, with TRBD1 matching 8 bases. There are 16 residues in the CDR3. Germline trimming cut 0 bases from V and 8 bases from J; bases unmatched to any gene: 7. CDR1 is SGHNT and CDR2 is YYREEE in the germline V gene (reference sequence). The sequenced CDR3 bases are TGTGCCAGCAGCTTGGGTGAGGGCAGGGGGCATTCACCC. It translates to CASSLGEGRGHSP. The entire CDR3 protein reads CASSLGEGRGHSPLHF.

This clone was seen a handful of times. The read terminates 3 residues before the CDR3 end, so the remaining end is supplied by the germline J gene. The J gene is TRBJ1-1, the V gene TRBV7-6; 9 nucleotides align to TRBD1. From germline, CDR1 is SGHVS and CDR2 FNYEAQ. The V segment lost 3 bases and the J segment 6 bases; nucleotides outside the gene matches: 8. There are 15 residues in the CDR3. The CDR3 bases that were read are TGTGCCAGCAGCTTCGGACAGGGGAAGGGCGCTGAA. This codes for CASSFGQGKGAE. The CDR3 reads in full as CASSFGQGKGAEAFF.

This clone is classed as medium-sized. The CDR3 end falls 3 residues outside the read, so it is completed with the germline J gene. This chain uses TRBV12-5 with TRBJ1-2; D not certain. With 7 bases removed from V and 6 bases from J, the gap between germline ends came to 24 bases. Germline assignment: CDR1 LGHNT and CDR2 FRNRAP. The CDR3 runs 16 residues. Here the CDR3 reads CASDPSIPRCPDGYTF. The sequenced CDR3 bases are TGTGCTAGTGACCCCTCTATTCCCAGGTGTCCCGATGGC.